This T cell receptor (beta chain) was sequenced for a study of CD8 T cells in ankylosing spondylitis. From the 5' RACE reads, TCRdb called clonotypes with MiXCR, one entry per CDR3 protein. This sample carries more than 150,000 distinct CDR3 sequences, over 10% of them seen once, and the ten largest clones take approximately 11%. This clonotype came up many times. The ends were cut back, 1 base at V and 3 bases at J, with 11 bases in the middle. CDR1 and CDR2 (germline): SGHKS, YYEKEE (reference sequence). The CDR3 has 15 amino acids. This receptor was identified in a female donor with ankylosing spondylitis or in good health (not recorded which). The rearrangement uses TRBV5-5 and TRBJ1-5, with D maybe TRBD1 (6 bases). The sequencing sample was made of blood, either unsorted or a sorted T cell fraction (not recorded which). This CDR3 is CASSLHPGDNQPQHF. The CDR3 DNA follows: TGTGCCAGCAGCTTGCATCCAGGGGACAATCAGCCCCAGCATTTT.